This T cell receptor (beta chain) was sequenced in a study of OX40 agonist ivuxolimab in advanced cancers. Notes on the study in general: At 0.1 to 3.0 mg/kg and by week 6, clonal expansion occurred in CD4+ and CD8+ blood T cells.

If patients had autoimmune disease history or systemic immunosuppression, they were excluded. Some clones are missing from TCRdb's copy, which holds only in-frame ones; the method was immunoSEQ multiplex PCR. The sample lists roughly 36,000 clones; roughly four fifths were seen once. With regard to this clone: Its target is not known.

With 2 bases removed from V and 4 bases from J, the gap between germline ends came to 12 bases. This CDR3 has 15 amino acids. Germline CDR1 and CDR2: ENHRY and SYGVKD. This chain links TRBV10-3 with TRBJ1-5; TRBD1 is a possible D gene (6 bases). This sequence was found in an adult with an advanced solid tumor such as melanoma, head and neck, liver or kidney cancer. The sample in question was CD4+ or CD8+ T cells sorted from blood, obtained in a trial of the OX40 agonist ivuxolimab. CDR3 protein: CAISEGGARNQPQHF. The CDR3 nucleotides read TGTGCCATCAGTGAGGGGGGGGCTAGGAATCAGCCCCAGCATTTT.